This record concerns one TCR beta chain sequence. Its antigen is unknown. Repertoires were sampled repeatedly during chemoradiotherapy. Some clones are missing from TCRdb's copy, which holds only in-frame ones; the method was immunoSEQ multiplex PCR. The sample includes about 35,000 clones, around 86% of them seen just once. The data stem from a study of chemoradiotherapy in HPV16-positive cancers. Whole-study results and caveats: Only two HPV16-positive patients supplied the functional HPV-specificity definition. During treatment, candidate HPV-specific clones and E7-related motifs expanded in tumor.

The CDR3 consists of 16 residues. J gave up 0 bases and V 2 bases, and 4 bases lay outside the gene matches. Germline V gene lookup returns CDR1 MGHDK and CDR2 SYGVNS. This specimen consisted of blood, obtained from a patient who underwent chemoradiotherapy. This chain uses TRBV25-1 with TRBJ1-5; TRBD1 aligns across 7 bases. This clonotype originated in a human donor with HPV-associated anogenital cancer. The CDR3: CASSEGRDSSNQPQHF. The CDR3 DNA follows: TGTGCCAGCAGTGAAGGCCGGGACAGTAGCAATCAGCCCCAGCATTTT.